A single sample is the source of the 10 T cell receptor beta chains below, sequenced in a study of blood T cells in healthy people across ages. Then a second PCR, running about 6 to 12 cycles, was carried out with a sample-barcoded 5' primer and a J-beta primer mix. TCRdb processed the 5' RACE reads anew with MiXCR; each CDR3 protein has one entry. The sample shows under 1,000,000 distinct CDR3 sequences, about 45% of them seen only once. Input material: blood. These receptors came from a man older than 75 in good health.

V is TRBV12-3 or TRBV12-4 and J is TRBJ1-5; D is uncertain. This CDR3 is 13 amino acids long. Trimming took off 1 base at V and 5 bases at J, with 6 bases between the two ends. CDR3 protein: CASSLDQDQPQHF. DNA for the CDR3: TGTGCCAGCAGTTTAGACCAAGATCAGCCCCAGCATTTT.

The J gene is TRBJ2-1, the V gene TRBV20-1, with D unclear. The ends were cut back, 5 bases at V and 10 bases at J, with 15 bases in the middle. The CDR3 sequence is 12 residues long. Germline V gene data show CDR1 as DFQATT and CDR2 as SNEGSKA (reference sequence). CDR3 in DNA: TGCAGTGCTTCCCCTCCGAGCCTGGAGCAGTTCTTC. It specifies CSASPPSLEQFF.

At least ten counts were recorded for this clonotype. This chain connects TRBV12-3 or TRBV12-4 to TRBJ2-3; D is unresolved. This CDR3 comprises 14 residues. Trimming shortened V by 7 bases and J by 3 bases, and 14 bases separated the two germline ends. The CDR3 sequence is CASNGRRRTDTQYF. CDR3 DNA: TGTGCCAGCAACGGACGCCGCCGGACAGATACGCAGTATTTT.

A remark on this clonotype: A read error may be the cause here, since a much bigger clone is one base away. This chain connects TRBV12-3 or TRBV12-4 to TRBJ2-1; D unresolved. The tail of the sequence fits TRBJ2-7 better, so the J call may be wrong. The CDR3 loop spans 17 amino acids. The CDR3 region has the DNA TGTGCCAGCAGTTCCCGTTTAGCTCTGAGCTCCTACAATGAGCAGTACTTC. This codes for CASSSRLALSSYNEQYF.

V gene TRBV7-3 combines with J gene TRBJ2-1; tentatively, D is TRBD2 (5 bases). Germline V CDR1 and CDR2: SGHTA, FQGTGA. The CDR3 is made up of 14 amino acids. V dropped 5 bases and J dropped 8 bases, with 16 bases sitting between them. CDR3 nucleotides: TGTGCCAGCAGCCTTAATGGGAGAATCGATGAGCAGTTCTTC. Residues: CASSLNGRIDEQFF.

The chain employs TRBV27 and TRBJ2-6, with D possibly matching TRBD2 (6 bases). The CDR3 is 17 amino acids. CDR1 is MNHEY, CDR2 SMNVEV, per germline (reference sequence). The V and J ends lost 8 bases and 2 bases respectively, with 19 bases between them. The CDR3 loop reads CASPLGGRFTGANVLTF. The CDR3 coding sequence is TGTGCCAGCCCCCTCGGGGGTAGGTTCACTGGGGCCAACGTCCTGACTTTC.

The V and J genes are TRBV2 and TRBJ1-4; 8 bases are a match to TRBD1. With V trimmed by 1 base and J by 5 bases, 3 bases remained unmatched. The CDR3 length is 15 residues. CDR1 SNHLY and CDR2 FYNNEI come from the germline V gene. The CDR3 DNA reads TGTGCCAGCAGTGAAGTAAGGACAGGGAATGAAAAACTGTTTTTT. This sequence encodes CASSEVRTGNEKLFF.

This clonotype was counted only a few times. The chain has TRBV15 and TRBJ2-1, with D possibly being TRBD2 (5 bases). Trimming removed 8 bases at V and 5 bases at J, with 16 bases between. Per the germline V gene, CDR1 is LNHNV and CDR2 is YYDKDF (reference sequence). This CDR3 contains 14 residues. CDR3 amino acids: CATAPVASHNEQFF. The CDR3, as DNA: TGTGCCACCGCACCCGTAGCGAGCCACAATGAGCAGTTCTTC.

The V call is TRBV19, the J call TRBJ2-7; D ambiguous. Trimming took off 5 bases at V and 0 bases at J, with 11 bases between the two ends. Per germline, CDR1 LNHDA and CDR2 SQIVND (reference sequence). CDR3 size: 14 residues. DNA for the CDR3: TGTGCCAGTAGTCGGGCTGCGAGCTCCTACGAGCAGTACTTC. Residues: CASSRAASSYEQYF.

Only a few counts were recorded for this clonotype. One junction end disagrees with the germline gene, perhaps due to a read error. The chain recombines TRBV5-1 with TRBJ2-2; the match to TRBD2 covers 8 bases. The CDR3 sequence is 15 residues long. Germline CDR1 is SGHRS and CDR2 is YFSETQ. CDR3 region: CASTLGLANTGELFF. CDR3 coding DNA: TGCGCCAGCACCTTGGGACTAGCGAACACCGGGGAGCTGTTTTTT.